This T cell receptor (beta chain) was captured in a study of type 1 and type 2 diabetes patients. As regards this clonotype: Its specificity is not known. The conserved final phenylalanine or tryptophan is absent from the CDR3, which likely points to a read error.

Amplification started from genomic DNA. A primer set of 30 forward and 13 reverse primers amplified the CDR3. TCRdb used MiXCR to reprocess the multiplex PCR reads, holding one entry per CDR3 protein. The sample has 270,000 or so distinct CDR3 sequences, roughly 48% seen once; the top ten hold roughly 15%. Study conclusions and caveats: Type 2 diabetes repertoires were more diverse than type 1 diabetes repertoires.

The CDR3 extends over 18 amino acids. Trimming shortened V by 2 bases and J by 4 bases, and 21 bases separated the two germline ends. The germline V gene has CDR1 SGHVS and CDR2 FNYEAQ. Material for sequencing was peripheral blood mononuclear cells (PBMCs). This TCR was recovered from a man younger than 35 with type 2 diabetes. The chain has TRBV7-6 and TRBJ1-3, with D uncertain. The CDR3 sequence: CASSLISSVSFVGNTIYL. CDR3 bases: TGTGCCAGCAGCTTAATTTCCTCGGTATCATTCGTGGGAAACACCATATATCTT.